Listed below are T cell receptor beta chains from one sample, sequenced in a study of cytomegalovirus exposure and HLA in healthy donors. Generated by immunoSEQ multiplex PCR, the TCRdb table keeps only in-frame clones and is missing some. The data show a few hundred thousand clones, around 77% seen once. Sequenced material: PBMCs. The receptors were gathered from a woman between 25 and 40 years old in good health and CMV-seronegative. CDR3s include the opening cysteine and the closing phenylalanine or tryptophan. The D gene is left open where the match is weak. The size field is filled for only some rows; it gives once, few, many or a size class.

clone_size	v_call	j_call	d_call	cdr3_nt	cdr3_aa
NA	TRBV6-1	TRBJ1-2	TRBD1	TGTGCCAGCAGTCCTTTAGGGGACAGGTGGGGCTACACCTTC	CASSPLGDRWGYTF
NA	TRBV4-1	TRBJ2-1	TRBD1	TGCGCCAGCAGCCGGACAGGGATTGAGCAGTTCTTC	CASSRTGIEQFF
NA	TRBV7-9	TRBJ2-7	TRBD2	TGTGCCAGCAGCCTGGGGACTAGCGGAGACGAGCAGTACTTC	CASSLGTSGDEQYF
NA	TRBV9	TRBJ1-1	NA	TGTGCCAGCAGCGGAGGCCGGGGCACTGAAGCTTTCTTT	CASSGGRGTEAFF
NA	TRBV5-1	TRBJ1-5	NA	TGCGCCAGCAGCTTAGAGGGTCAGCCCCAGCATTTT	CASSLEGQPQHF
few	TRBV9	TRBJ2-3	NA	TGTGCCAGCAGCGTAGACGGGGTGCGCACAGATACGCAGTATTTT	CASSVDGVRTDTQYF
NA	TRBV5-4	TRBJ2-5	NA	TGTGCCAGCAGCTCTGGCGTACAGGGTGGAGAGACCCAGTACTTC	CASSSGVQGGETQYF
NA	TRBV16	TRBJ2-6	NA	TGTGCCAGCAGCCAATTAAGGTGGATTGGGAGCTCTGGGGCCAACGTCCTGACTTTC	CASSQLRWIGSSGANVLTF
few	TRBV28	TRBJ1-3	TRBD1	TGTGCCAGCATAACATCGGGACAGCAACTATACTCTGGAAACACCATATATTTT	CASITSGQQLYSGNTIYF
NA	TRBV19	TRBJ1-4	NA	TGTGCCAGTAGTATAAGGGCAGGGTTGACTAATGAAAAACTGTTTTTT	CASSIRAGLTNEKLFF
NA	TRBV27	TRBJ2-3	TRBD2	TGTGCCAGCAGTTATAGCGGGAGGGGCACAGATACGCAGTATTTT	CASSYSGRGTDTQYF
NA	TRBV30	TRBJ2-3	TRBD2	TGTGCCTGGGGGGTTTTGTGGCTAGCGGGCACAGATACGCAGTATTTT	CAWGVLWLAGTDTQYF
NA	TRBV6-4	TRBJ2-1	TRBD2	TGTGCCAGCAGTGACTCCCCGACGACTAGCGGGGGGGTTGATGAGCAGTTCTTC	CASSDSPTTSGGVDEQFF
NA	TRBV30	TRBJ1-5	TRBD1	TGTGCCTGCACTCGGACAGGGTATAATAGCAATCAGCCCCAGCATTTT	CACTRTGYNSNQPQHF
NA	TRBV28	TRBJ2-1	TRBD1	TGTGCCAGCAGGACCGCCGGGACAGGGGCTAATGAGCAGTTCTTC	CASRTAGTGANEQFF
once	TRBV6-5	TRBJ1-6	NA	TGTGCCAGCACTTGGACAGCCACCTATAATTCACCCCTCCACTTT	CASTWTATYNSPLHF
once	TRBV19	TRBJ1-2	NA	TGTGCCAGTAGTGTACAGGGAAACTATGGCTACACCTTC	CASSVQGNYGYTF
NA	TRBV28	TRBJ2-1	TRBD2	TGTGCCAGCAGTCCGCCGATGACTAGCGGGATTTCAAATGAGCAGTTCTTC	CASSPPMTSGISNEQFF
NA	TRBV6-6	TRBJ2-7	NA	TGTGCCAGCAGGGCCCCCGGGACCTACGAGCAGTACTTC	CASRAPGTYEQYF
NA	TRBV30	TRBJ1-3	TRBD1	TGTGCCTGGAGTCCCCGGGACAGGGGAAACACCATATATTTT	CAWSPRDRGNTIYF
NA	TRBV6-6	TRBJ2-1	NA	TGTGCCAGCAGTTACTCTAATCCGGCCTACAATGAGCAGTTCTTC	CASSYSNPAYNEQFF
NA	TRBV9	TRBJ2-7	NA	TGTGCCAGCAGCCCCTTCGTTTCTACCTACGAGCAGTACTTC	CASSPFVSTYEQYF
few	TRBV30	TRBJ1-6	NA	TGTGCCTGGACCCCCGGCCGGGGAGGGTCACCCCTCCACTTT	CAWTPGRGGSPLHF
NA	TRBV4-1	TRBJ1-2	TRBD1	TGCGCCAGCAGCCGAGCTCCCGGGACAGGGGCCCTGGGTGGCTACACCTTC	CASSRAPGTGALGGYTF
NA	TRBV5-1	TRBJ2-3	NA	TGCGCCAGCAGCGCAACCCCGGGCACAGATACGCAGTATTTT	CASSATPGTDTQYF
few	TRBV4-1	TRBJ2-2	NA	TGCGCCAGCAGCCAAGGGGGCTCGAACACCGGGGAGCTGTTTTTT	CASSQGGSNTGELFF
NA	TRBV7-8	TRBJ1-6	NA	TGTGCCAGCAGCGCGCCAGGGTTGAATTCACCCCTCCACTTT	CASSAPGLNSPLHF
few	TRBV7-9	TRBJ2-5	TRBD2	TGTGCCAGCAGTTCCCACAGGGGACTAGCGGGGGGGCCGAGGGAGACCCAGTACTTC	CASSSHRGLAGGPRETQYF
NA	TRBV7-9	TRBJ2-1	TRBD2	TGTGCCAGCAGCCTGTTAGGACTAGCGGGAGATCTTGAGCAGTTCTTC	CASSLLGLAGDLEQFF
NA	TRBV6-5	TRBJ1-2	TRBD1	TGTGCCAGCAGTTACACCAGGGCAGGGGGCTATGGCTACACCTTC	CASSYTRAGGYGYTF
NA	TRBV19	TRBJ2-5	TRBD2	TGTGCCAGTACTAAGGTGGCGGGGGGGCTTCAAGAGACCCAGTACTTC	CASTKVAGGLQETQYF
NA	TRBV5-1	TRBJ2-7	NA	TGCGCCAGCCGTAGCGGAAACTCCTACGAGCAGTACTTC	CASRSGNSYEQYF
NA	TRBV6-1	TRBJ1-3	TRBD1	TGTGCCAGCAGTGAATTCGCCGACAGGGGGCTGTCTGGAAACACCATATATTTT	CASSEFADRGLSGNTIYF
NA	TRBV19	TRBJ1-4	NA	TGTGCCAGTAGCCCAACAGGGTTTGCAGCCAAACTGTTTTTT	CASSPTGFAAKLFF
few	TRBV19	TRBJ1-4	TRBD1	TGTGCCAGTACCGGAAAGGACAGGGGTTTTGGTGAAAAACTGTTTTTT	CASTGKDRGFGEKLFF
once	TRBV4-2	TRBJ1-2	NA	TGTGCCAGCAGCCCCTCTTTGACACTTAACTATGGCTACACCTTC	CASSPSLTLNYGYTF
NA	TRBV10-3	TRBJ2-3	TRBD2	TGTGCCATCAGTGAGTCTAAAGCGGGATTCACAGATACGCAGTATTTT	CAISESKAGFTDTQYF
NA	TRBV7-3	TRBJ2-2	TRBD2	TGTGCCAGCAGTTACGGACTAGCGGGCGGAACCGGGGAGCTGTTTTTT	CASSYGLAGGTGELFF
NA	TRBV19	TRBJ2-1	NA	TGTGCCAGTAGTACCCGTTATGGGGGCCTCAATGAGCAGTTCTTC	CASSTRYGGLNEQFF
once	TRBV28	TRBJ2-1	NA	TGTGCCAGCGCTTTAATAGTAGCTGGAGTCGATGAGCAGTTCTTC	CASALIVAGVDEQFF
NA	TRBV5-1	TRBJ2-2	NA	TGCGCCAGCAGCTTAATCGGGTGGGAGCTGTTTTTT	CASSLIGWELFF
few	TRBV27	TRBJ1-4	TRBD1	TGTGCCAGCACCCCGACAGGGGCTAATGAAAAACTGTTTTTT	CASTPTGANEKLFF
NA	TRBV5-6	TRBJ2-7	NA	TGTGCCAGCAGCTTGATAGTGAGGAGAACCTACGAGCAGTACTTC	CASSLIVRRTYEQYF
NA	TRBV29-1	TRBJ2-5	NA	TGCAGCGTAGAGGAGGGGGGGGGAGAGACCCAGTACTTC	CSVEEGGGETQYF
NA	TRBV5-6	TRBJ2-3	TRBD1	TGTGCCAGCAGCCGCGCCGGGACAGGGCTAGGAGATACGCAGTATTTT	CASSRAGTGLGDTQYF
NA	TRBV5-1	TRBJ2-4	TRBD2	TGCGCCAGCAGCCGGAGAGCGGGGGACGGTCGCGTAGCCAAAAACATTCAGTACTTC	CASSRRAGDGRVAKNIQYF
NA	TRBV21-1	TRBJ1-2	NA	TGTGCCAGCAGCGTTCGGGGAAACTATGGCTACACCTTC	CASSVRGNYGYTF
NA	TRBV19	TRBJ1-3	TRBD1	TGTGCCAGTAGTTGGACAGGTCACTCTGGAAACACCATATATTTT	CASSWTGHSGNTIYF
NA	TRBV28	TRBJ2-7	TRBD1	TGTGCCAGCAGTTTAGTGTTCAGGGGGCGGGCCGAGCAGTACTTC	CASSLVFRGRAEQYF
NA	TRBV5-1	TRBJ2-7	TRBD2	TGCGCCAGCAGCTTGGTTTCGGGGGGACCCTACGAGCAGTACTTC	CASSLVSGGPYEQYF
few	TRBV4-1	TRBJ2-1	NA	TGCGCCAGCAGCCAAGTTGTGGGGGCCTGGTACAATGAGCAGTTCTTC	CASSQVVGAWYNEQFF
NA	TRBV5-4	TRBJ2-5	NA	TGTGCCAGCAGCTTGGGGCAGGGTGGTAGAGAGACCCAGTACTTC	CASSLGQGGRETQYF